Following are 22 T cell receptor beta chains from one sample sequenced in a study of shared T cell receptors in the human thymus. TCRdb keeps only in-frame clones here, not all; method: immunoSEQ multiplex PCR. The table includes roughly 700,000 clones, over 75% detected once. This same sample was also part of a study on human thymus T cells.

The specimen was thymocytes. The receptors were gathered from a boy under two years old with a congenital heart defect.

The chain employs TRBV11-3 and TRBJ2-7, with 11 bases aligning to TRBD2. Trimming at V came to 0 bases and at J to 0 bases, leaving 4 bases not matched to a gene. Germline V gene sequence: CDR1 SGHNT, CDR2 YENEEA. This CDR3 comprises 17 residues. CDR3 residues: CASSLDSGRAPSYEQYF. The DNA for the CDR3 is TGTGCCAGCAGCTTAGATAGCGGGAGGGCCCCCTCCTACGAGCAGTACTTC.

As concerns this clone: The identical CDR3 is also encoded by other nucleotide sequences in the sample. V usage is TRBV4-1 and J usage is TRBJ1-1, with 7 nucleotides matching TRBD1. Germline V gives CDR1 MGHRA, CDR2 YSYEKL. CDR3 length: 13 amino acids. V lost 4 bases and J lost 1; bases outside the gene matches: 0. CDR3 coding DNA: TGCGCCAGCAGCCGGACAGGGAACACTGAAGCTTTCTTT. Protein product: CASSRTGNTEAFF.

The chain recombines TRBV27 with TRBJ2-2; TRBD1 agrees at 11 bases. In germline, CDR1 is MNHEY, CDR2 SMNVEV (reference sequence). The CDR3 length is 14 residues. The V gene end was trimmed by 6 bases and the J gene end by 10 bases; junction bases not matched to a gene: 7. The CDR3 DNA sequence: TGTGCCAGCAGAAGGGACAGGGGGGATTCGGAGCTGTTTTTT. It codes for CASRRDRGDSELFF.

The chain has TRBV6-4 and TRBJ2-3; 7 nucleotides match TRBD2. Germline V gene data show CDR1 as MRHNA and CDR2 as SNTAGT. V shed 4 bases, J shed 2 bases, and the junction held 12 bases outside the gene matches. CDR3 length equals 17 residues. The CDR3 region is CASSASGVTPTTDTQYF. CDR3 nucleotide sequence: TGTGCCAGCAGTGCGAGCGGGGTAACCCCGACCACAGATACGCAGTATTTT.

This clone was observed once. As DNA, the CDR3 is TGTGCCAGCACCCCCTCCTCGGGCTATGGCTACACCTTC. As protein: CASTPSSGYGYTF. The J gene is TRBJ1-2, the V gene TRBV2; D is ambiguous. V was pared by 7 bases and J by 4 bases, with 13 bases between. Germline loops: CDR1 SNHLY, CDR2 FYNNEI. This CDR3 spans 13 amino acids. The whole variable domain, filled in from reference TRBV2 and TRBJ1-2, reads EPEVTQTPSHQVTQMGQEVILRCVPISNHLYFYWYRQILGQKVEFLVSFYNNEISEKSEIFDDQFSVERPDGSNFTLKIRSTKLEDSAMYFCASTPSSGYGYTFGSGTRLTVV.

V usage is TRBV30 and J usage is TRBJ2-7, with D perhaps matching TRBD1 (5 bases). The CDR3 runs to 13 residues. CDR1 and CDR2 from the germline V gene are GTSNPN and SVGIG (reference sequence). The V end lost 0 bases, the J end lost 3 bases, and 9 bases lay between the germline ends. CDR3 sequence: CAWSVQAFYEQYF. The DNA for the CDR3 is TGTGCCTGGAGTGTACAGGCGTTCTACGAGCAGTACTTC.

The chain couples TRBV7-7 to TRBJ2-7, with a tentative D call TRBD1 (5 bases). The CDR3 length is 14 residues. Per germline, CDR1 SSHAT and CDR2 FNYEAQ (reference sequence). Deletions cut 5 bases from V and 3 bases from J, with 14 bases between. This CDR3 is CASSLGDRGYEQYF. CDR3 DNA sequence: TGTGCCAGCAGCCTGGGTGACAGAGGCTACGAGCAGTACTTC.

CDR3 sequence (DNA): TGTGCCATCGGGTTAGGGGCAGGGGTAGAGACCCAGTACTTC. It encodes CAIGLGAGVETQYF. This rearrangement joins TRBV10-3 to TRBJ2-5; a weak D match, TRBD1 (6 bases). Germline CDR1 and CDR2: ENHRY and SYGVKD. Trimming pared 8 bases from V and 4 bases from J, leaving 17 bases between. The CDR3 spans 14 residues.

V and J are TRBV11-2 and TRBJ2-3; the D is unclear. V shed 5 bases and J shed 13 bases, with 19 bases lying between them. Germline V gives CDR1 SGHAT, CDR2 FQNNGV. The CDR3 runs 13 residues. The CDR3 DNA follows: TGTGCCAGCAGCCGCGCCCCGAGGTCCCCGGAGTATTTT. Translated, it gives CASSRAPRSPEYF. Using reference TRBV11-2 and TRBJ2-3 for the parts outside the CDR3, the full variable domain is EAGVAQSPRYKIIEKRQSVAFWCNPISGHATLYWYQQILGQGPKLLIQFQNNGVVDDSQLPKDRFSAERLKGVDSTLKIQPAKLEDSAVYLCASSRAPRSPEYFGPGTRLTVL.

V is TRBV6-5 and J is TRBJ2-3; the D gene is possibly TRBD2 (5 bases). This CDR3 contains 15 residues. Trimming took 3 bases from V and 1 from J, leaving 11 bases between them. Per germline, CDR1 MNHEY and CDR2 SVGAGI. The CDR3 is CASSYRDYGTDTQYF. CDR3 sequence (DNA): TGTGCCAGCAGTTATCGTGACTACGGCACAGATACGCAGTATTTT.

The rearrangement uses TRBV9 and TRBJ1-2, with D unclear. The ends were cut back, 0 bases at V and 5 bases at J, with 11 bases in the middle. CDR3 length equals 14 residues. Germline lookup yields CDR1 SGDLS and CDR2 YYNGEE. As DNA, the CDR3 is TGTGCCAGCAGCGTAGAATCTGAGCCTTATGGCTACACCTTC. Translated, it gives CASSVESEPYGYTF.

The chain combines TRBV7-8 with TRBJ1-4; tentatively, D is TRBD1 (5 bases). V gave up 6 bases and J gave up 0 bases, with 11 bases separating them. CDR1 and CDR2 from the germline V gene are SGHVS and FQNEAQ. The CDR3 consists of 15 residues. CDR3 bases: TGTGCCAGCAGGGCGCGGGGGGCAACTAATGAAAAACTGTTTTTT. Translation gives CASRARGATNEKLFF.

This chain connects TRBV28 to TRBJ2-3, with 11 bases fitting TRBD2. This CDR3 is 17 amino acids long. The ends lost 1 base at V and 3 bases at J; junction bases unmatched: 6. CDR1 is MDHEN, CDR2 SYDVKM, per germline. CDR3 coding DNA: TGTGCCAGCAGTTTATTGGCTAGCGGGAGGAAGACAGATACGCAGTATTTT. Its protein product is CASSLLASGRKTDTQYF.

CDR3 in amino acids: CASSPSLAGGSSGELFF. The CDR3 region has the DNA TGTGCCAGCAGTCCAAGCCTAGCGGGAGGTTCGTCCGGGGAGCTGTTTTTT. The chain is built from TRBV6-8 and TRBJ2-2; TRBD2 matches at 11 bases. Germline V gene sequence: CDR1 MNHGY, CDR2 SAAAGT. The CDR3 sequence is 17 residues long. J gave up 6 bases and V 5 bases, and 11 bases lay outside the gene matches.

The rearrangement links TRBV28 to TRBJ2-1, with 11 bases that match TRBD2. The CDR3 runs to 14 residues. Germline V gene lookup returns CDR1 MDHEN and CDR2 SYDVKM. J lost 6 bases, V lost 7 bases, and 5 bases had no gene match. CDR3 nucleotide sequence: TGTGCCAGCACCAGTAGCGGGAGGGGCAATGAGCAGTTCTTC. Its translation is CASTSSGRGNEQFF.

This clone occurred once. The rearrangement links TRBV7-9 to TRBJ2-2; 10 bases line up with TRBD1. CDR1 SEHNR and CDR2 FQNEAQ come from the germline V gene (reference sequence). This CDR3 is 17 amino acids long. The ends lost 5 bases at V and 5 bases at J; junction bases unmatched: 11. CDR3 coding DNA: TGTGCCAGCAGCGAAACTCGACAGGGGGCATGGACCGGGGAGCTGTTTTTT. This codes for CASSETRQGAWTGELFF.

CDR3 residues: CASSSGLAGGKETQYF. The CDR3 region has the DNA TGTGCCAGCAGCTCCGGACTAGCGGGAGGGAAAGAGACCCAGTACTTC. The chain combines TRBV7-2 with TRBJ2-5, with TRBD2 identical over 15 bases. Germline assignment: CDR1 SGHTA and CDR2 FQGNSA. V gave up 4 bases and J gave up 3 bases; unmatched junction bases: 3. This CDR3 contains 16 residues.

The chain is built from TRBV12-5 and TRBJ1-5; the D gene is possibly TRBD1 (5 bases). V lost 0 bases and J lost 4, with 10 bases in between. This CDR3 contains 15 residues. Looked up from germline, CDR1 is LGHNT and CDR2 is FRNRAP. The CDR3 sequence is CASGLVQSGNQPQHF. As DNA, the CDR3 is TGTGCTAGTGGTTTGGTACAGTCAGGGAATCAGCCCCAGCATTTT.

The rearrangement joins TRBV29-1 to TRBJ2-7; 8 bases are a match to TRBD2. CDR1 is SQVTM, CDR2 ANQGSEA, per germline. V was clipped by 3 bases and J by 5 bases; unmatched bases: 15. The CDR3 contains 16 residues. Here the CDR3 reads CSVDVWGGLAGNEQYF. The CDR3 DNA reads as TGCAGCGTTGATGTTTGGGGTGGGCTAGCGGGTAACGAGCAGTACTTC.

The chain has TRBV4-2 and TRBJ2-5; 11 bases map to TRBD2. This CDR3 region has 17 residues. The V and J ends lost 4 bases and 5 bases, in that order; junction bases with no gene match: 12. Germline V gene lookup returns CDR1 LGHNA and CDR2 YNFKEQ. The CDR3 loop reads CASSPPYLAGGLETQYF. In nucleotides, the CDR3 is TGTGCCAGCAGCCCCCCCTACCTAGCGGGAGGTTTGGAGACCCAGTACTTC.

The chain has TRBV7-9 and TRBJ2-7; the match to TRBD2 covers 10 bases. CDR1 is SEHNR, CDR2 FQNEAQ, per germline (reference sequence). The CDR3 is 17 amino acids. V lost 0 bases to trimming and J lost 4 bases; unmatched junction nucleotides: 9. CDR3 bases: TGTGCCAGCAGCTTAGCACGTTTGACTAGCGGGTGGTACGAGCAGTACTTC. Its translation is CASSLARLTSGWYEQYF.

The rearrangement links TRBV4-1 to TRBJ1-2, with D possibly TRBD1 on 6 matching bases. The CDR3 is 14 amino acids. Trimming cost V 5 bases and J 4 bases, with 14 bases left between them. Germline V gives CDR1 MGHRA, CDR2 YSYEKL. The CDR3 sequence: CASSERQVIYGYTF. CDR3 sequence (DNA): TGCGCCAGCAGCGAACGACAGGTGATCTATGGCTACACCTTC.